The clone carrying this TCR beta chain occurred a few times. Antigen unknown. Germline V CDR1 and CDR2: SGHRS, YFSETQ. Trimming took off 0 bases at V and 8 bases at J, with 15 bases between the two ends. This CDR3 contains 15 residues. Researchers prepared the TCRbeta library using unique molecular identifiers, the study reports. From the PCR reads, TCRdb called clonotypes with MiXCR, one entry per CDR3 protein. The sample lists around 960,000 distinct CDR3 sequences, around 30% occurring once. The data were obtained in a study of T-cell reconstitution after alpha-beta-depleted transplantation in children. Overall study findings and caveats: Surviving recipient T cells and intrathymic progenitors accounted for some patients' high TCRbeta diversity at day 60. At the one-year point after transplant, T-cell counts and TCRbeta diversity were found to come mostly from T cells that had been newly produced.

This chain uses TRBV5-1 with TRBJ2-1, with D possibly being TRBD2 (6 bases). The specimen was PBMCs, mostly from graft donor cells, collected 360 days after TCRalphabeta/CD19-depleted stem cell transplant. This clonotype originated in a boy less than two years old who had a stem cell transplant for SCID, so the T cells may come from the graft donor. This chain's CDR3 is CASSLGTSFSHEQFF. CDR3 DNA: TGCGCCAGCAGCTTGGGTACTAGCTTTTCCCATGAGCAGTTCTTC.